These T cell receptor beta chains were read from a single sample in a study of post-analysis software for immune sequencing data. TCRdb re-called the PCR reads through MiXCR, storing one row per CDR3 protein. The repertoire includes a few hundred thousand distinct CDR3 sequences, approximately 38% of them detected once, and 13% sits in the top ten. Sequencing input: blood. The origin of the receptors is a girl aged 10 to 17 with multiple sclerosis. Each CDR3 is given with its conserved first and last residue. D genes are given only for firm matches. Size values are once, few and many counts, or a class for expanded clones, and some rows have none.

>TRBD1|-|TRBJ2-7|TRBV6-1
CASKNRDRGTYEQYF
TGTGCCAGCAAAAACCGGGACAGGGGGACCTACGAGCAGTACTTC
>TRBD1|-|TRBJ2-3|TRBV7-3
CASSPGNRGSTADTQYF
TGTGCCAGCAGCCCTGGCAACAGGGGAAGTACGGCAGATACGCAGTATTTT
>-|-|TRBJ2-3|TRBV5-8
CASSLHSTDTQYF
TGTGCCAGCAGCTTACACAGCACAGATACGCAGTATTTT
>TRBD1|once|TRBJ1-2|TRBV12-5
CASGSRDSGDHYGYTF
TGTGCTAGTGGTTCCCGGGACAGCGGCGATCACTATGGCTACACCTTC
>-|few|TRBJ2-5|TRBV4-2
CASSQDVGAQETQYF
TGTGCCAGCAGCCAAGATGTGGGAGCCCAAGAGACCCAGTACTTC
>TRBD2|-|TRBJ2-7|TRBV5-1
CASSLTSGVNEQYF
TGCGCCAGCAGCCTGACTAGCGGGGTCAACGAGCAGTACTTC
>TRBD1|-|TRBJ1-2|TRBV7-9
CASSPDPGQGVYGYTF
TGTGCCAGCAGCCCCGACCCCGGACAGGGGGTCTATGGCTACACCTTC
>TRBD2|-|TRBJ2-7|TRBV6-5
CASSPIAGGHYEQYF
TGTGCCAGCAGTCCAATAGCGGGGGGCCACTACGAGCAGTACTTC
>-|few|TRBJ2-5|TRBV29-1
CSVNGPLRAPQETQYF
TGCAGCGTTAACGGGCCCTTGCGGGCACCACAAGAGACCCAGTACTTC
>TRBD1|few|TRBJ2-1|TRBV5-1
CASNVQQGGHNEQFF
TGCGCCAGCAATGTGCAACAGGGGGGACACAATGAGCAGTTCTTC
>-|few|TRBJ2-5|TRBV14
CASNDRVWETQYF
TGTGCCAGCAACGACCGGGTCTGGGAGACCCAGTACTTC
>-|-|TRBJ2-7|TRBV5-6
CASSGENYEQYF
TGTGCCAGCAGCGGAGAAAACTACGAGCAGTACTTC
>-|many|TRBJ2-6|TRBV12-3/TRBV12-4
CATFAGEKDSGANVLTF
TGTGCCACCTTTGCCGGGGAAAAAGACTCTGGGGCCAACGTCCTGACTTTC
>-|few|TRBJ2-3|TRBV7-9
CASSPPSGPSTDTQYF
TGTGCCAGCAGCCCCCCATCGGGACCGAGCACAGATACGCAGTATTTT
>-|-|TRBJ1-1|TRBV3-1
CASSHLGRGNTEAFF
TGTGCCAGCAGCCACCTCGGACGGGGGAACACTGAAGCTTTCTTT
>-|-|TRBJ1-1|TRBV13
CASSPQGSHTEAFF
TGTGCCAGCAGCCCACAGGGTTCACACACTGAAGCTTTCTTT
>TRBD2|-|TRBJ2-2|TRBV12-3/TRBV12-4
CASSLTGLRGDAGELFF
TGTGCCAGCAGCCTTACCGGGCTGCGGGGGGATGCCGGGGAGCTGTTTTTT
>-|-|TRBJ2-7|TRBV29-1
CSAGFDEQYF
TGCAGCGCCGGTTTTGACGAGCAGTACTTC
>TRBD1|few|TRBJ2-2|TRBV10-3
CAISVEGAVTGELFF
TGTGCCATCAGTGTTGAGGGGGCTGTCACCGGGGAGCTGTTTTTT
>-|-|TRBJ1-1|TRBV25-1
CAKVSGNTEAFF
TGTGCCAAAGTGTCAGGGAACACTGAAGCTTTCTTT
>-|-|TRBJ1-2|TRBV4-2
CASSQEWAYGYTF
TGTGCCAGCAGCCAAGAATGGGCCTATGGCTACACCTTC
>-|few|TRBJ2-5|TRBV10-3
CAISESGFGTQYF
TGTGCCATCAGTGAAAGCGGTTTCGGGACCCAGTACTTC
>TRBD2|-|TRBJ2-5|TRBV27
CASSSGVVGEQYF
TGTGCCAGCAGTAGCGGGGTGGTTGGGGAGCAGTACTTC
>TRBD2|once|TRBJ2-1|TRBV5-1
CASNTGTSGGIYNEQFF
TGCGCCAGCAACACTGGGACTAGCGGGGGGATATACAATGAGCAGTTCTTC
>-|few|TRBJ2-1|TRBV20-1
CSARGIEGGYNEQFF
TGCAGTGCTAGAGGTATAGAGGGGGGGTACAATGAGCAGTTCTTC
>TRBD1|many|TRBJ2-7|TRBV10-3
CAISGQGSYEQYF
TGTGCCATCAGCGGACAGGGTTCCTACGAGCAGTACTTC
>TRBD2|-|TRBJ2-2|TRBV4-3
CASSQALGLAGAGELFF
TGCGCCAGCAGCCAAGCCCTGGGACTAGCGGGAGCCGGGGAGCTGTTTTTT
>TRBD2|-|TRBJ2-5|TRBV12-3/TRBV12-4
CASSLDTWPLASWNEQYF
TGTGCCAGCAGTTTAGACACTTGGCCACTAGCGAGTTGGAATGAGCAGTACTTC
>TRBD1|few|TRBJ1-2|TRBV9
CASSVDWTGFKANYGYTF
TGTGCCAGCAGCGTAGACTGGACAGGGTTTAAAGCTAACTATGGCTACACCTTC
>-|many|TRBJ2-7|TRBV29-1
CSVEGAGGYEQYF
TGCAGCGTTGAAGGGGCAGGGGGGTACGAGCAGTACTTC
>-|-|TRBJ1-1|TRBV11-2
CASSLEGAGVRAFF
TGTGCCAGCAGCTTAGAAGGGGCCGGGGTGAGGGCTTTCTTT
>TRBD2|few|TRBJ2-7|TRBV20-1
CSARDVERGIYEQYF
TGCAGTGCTAGAGATGTCGAGCGGGGAATCTACGAGCAGTACTTC
>-|-|TRBJ2-3|TRBV11-2
CASSSTSLRSQYF
TGTGCCAGCAGTTCGACCAGCCTACGATCGCAGTATTTT
>-|-|TRBJ2-3|TRBV4-3
CASSLTRPDTQYF
TGCGCCAGCAGCCTAACCCGACCAGATACGCAGTATTTT
>-|-|TRBJ2-7|TRBV18
CASSPHRRGNEQYF
TGTGCCAGCTCACCACACAGGAGAGGGAACGAGCAGTACTTC
>-|-|TRBJ1-2|TRBV18
CASSTSAGANYGYTF
TGTGCCAGCTCAACATCGGCGGGGGCCAACTATGGCTACACCTTC